Following are 5 T cell receptor beta chains from one sample sequenced in a study of blood T cell repertoires in COVID-19. TCRdb's copy holds only in-frame clones and misses some; the assay was immunoSEQ multiplex PCR. The sample shows more than 350,000 clones, about 86% of them seen only once. The material sequenced was PBMCs or T cells enriched from blood (not recorded which). These receptors all come from a woman aged 50 to 60 who had recovered from COVID-19.

The chain recombines TRBV27 with TRBJ1-1; the D gene is possibly TRBD1 (6 bases). The CDR3 consists of 16 residues. V was cut by 5 bases and J by 5 bases, with 21 bases left in between. Germline CDR1 reads MNHEY; CDR2 reads SMNVEV (reference sequence). CDR3 bases: TGTGCCAGCAGTCCCGAATCAGGGGTCTTGAGAACTGAAGCTTTCTTT. It is translated as CASSPESGVLRTEAFF.

The chain carries TRBV28 and TRBJ2-1; 9 nucleotides match TRBD2. Per the germline V gene, CDR1 is MDHEN and CDR2 is SYDVKM. The trim removed 5 bases at V and 10 bases at J, leaving 12 bases unmatched. The CDR3 contains 15 residues. CDR3 protein: CASSTLAGRGEEQFF. Here the CDR3 DNA reads TGTGCCAGCAGTACGCTAGCGGGGCGGGGTGAGGAGCAGTTCTTC.

In regard to this clone: Other DNA sequences within the sample encode an identical CDR3. This sequence joins TRBV15 and TRBJ2-7; possibly TRBD1 for D (6 bases). This CDR3 has 13 amino acids. Trimming took off 2 bases at V and 6 bases at J, with 11 bases between the two ends. Germline values: CDR1 LNHNV, CDR2 YYDKDF (reference sequence). Here the CDR3 DNA reads TGTGCCACCAGCAGAAACACAGGGATCGAGCAGTACTTC. It yields the protein CATSRNTGIEQYF.

V gene TRBV2 combines with J gene TRBJ1-2, with 7 bases fitting TRBD1. Losses at the gene ends were 5 bases for V and 6 bases for J; bases not matched to a gene: 6. The CDR3 is 13 amino acids. Germline CDR1 reads SNHLY; CDR2 reads FYNNEI. CDR3 nucleotide sequence: TGTGCCAGCAGTCCCTGGGACAGCGATGGCTACACCTTC. This codes for CASSPWDSDGYTF.

This chain joins TRBV4-2 and TRBJ2-5; D remains unclear. This CDR3 spans 17 amino acids. Germline V lookup: CDR1 LGHNA, CDR2 YNFKEQ. The V and J ends lost 0 bases and 7 bases respectively, with 21 bases between them. The CDR3 region has the DNA TGTGCCAGCAGCCAAGACACCTTGGCCCACAAAACGGGGACCCAGTACTTC. Its translation is CASSQDTLAHKTGTQYF.